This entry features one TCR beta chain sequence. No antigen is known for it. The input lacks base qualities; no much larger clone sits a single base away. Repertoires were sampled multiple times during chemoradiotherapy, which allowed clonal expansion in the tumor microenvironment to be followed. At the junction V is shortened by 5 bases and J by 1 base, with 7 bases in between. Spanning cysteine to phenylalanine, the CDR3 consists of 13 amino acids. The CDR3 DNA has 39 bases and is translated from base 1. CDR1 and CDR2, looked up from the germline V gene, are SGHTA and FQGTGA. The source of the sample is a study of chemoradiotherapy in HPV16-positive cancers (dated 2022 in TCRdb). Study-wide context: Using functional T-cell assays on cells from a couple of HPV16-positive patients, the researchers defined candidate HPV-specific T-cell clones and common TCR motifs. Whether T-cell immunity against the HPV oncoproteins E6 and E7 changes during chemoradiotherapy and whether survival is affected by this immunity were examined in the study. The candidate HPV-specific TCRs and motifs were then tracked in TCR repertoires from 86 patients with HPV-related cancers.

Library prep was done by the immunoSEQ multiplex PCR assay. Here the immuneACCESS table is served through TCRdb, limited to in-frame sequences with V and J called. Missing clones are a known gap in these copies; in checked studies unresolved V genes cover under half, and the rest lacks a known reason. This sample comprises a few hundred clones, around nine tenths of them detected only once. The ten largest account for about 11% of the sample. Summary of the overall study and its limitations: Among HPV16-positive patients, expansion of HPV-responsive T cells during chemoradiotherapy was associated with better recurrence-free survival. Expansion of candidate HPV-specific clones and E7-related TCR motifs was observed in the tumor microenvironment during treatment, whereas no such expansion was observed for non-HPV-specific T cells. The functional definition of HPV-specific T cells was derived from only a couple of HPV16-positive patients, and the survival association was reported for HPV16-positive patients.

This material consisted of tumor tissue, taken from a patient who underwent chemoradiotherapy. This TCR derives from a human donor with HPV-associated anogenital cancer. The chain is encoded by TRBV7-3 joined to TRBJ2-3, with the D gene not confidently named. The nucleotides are TGTGCCAGCAGCAACGACCGCACAGATACGCAGTATTTT. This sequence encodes CASSNDRTDTQYF.